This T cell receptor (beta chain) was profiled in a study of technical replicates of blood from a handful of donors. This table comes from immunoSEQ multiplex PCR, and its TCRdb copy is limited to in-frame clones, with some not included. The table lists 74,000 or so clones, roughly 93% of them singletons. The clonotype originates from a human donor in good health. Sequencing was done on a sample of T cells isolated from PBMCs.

The CDR3 here is CSVALTGNYEQYF. The CDR3 DNA reads TGCAGCGTTGCGCTGACAGGGAACTACGAGCAGTACTTC. V is TRBV29-1 and J is TRBJ2-7, with 7 positions matching TRBD1. The CDR3 contains 13 residues. Germline CDR1 is SQVTM and CDR2 is ANQGSEA. V lost 4 bases to trimming and J lost 3 bases; unmatched junction nucleotides: 6.